The 32 T cell receptor beta chains given below trace back to one sample, sequenced in a study of CD8+ T cells in alopecia areata. Stated treatment: oral pan-JAK inhibitor, 5-10 mg twice daily. Following RNA extraction, reverse transcription yielded cDNA that acted as the sequencing template. Repertoires were generated with immunoSEQ multiplex PCR, while TCRdb's copy carries only in-frame clones and drops some. The sample shows a few hundred thousand clones, approximately 60% of them seen only once. The sequenced sample was CD4+ T cells sorted from blood, obtained around week 53, from a patient treated with tofacitinib. The source of these receptors is a human donor with alopecia areata.

DNA of the CDR3: TGTGCCAGCGCTGAACAGGTGAAGTCCTATAATTCACCCCTCCACTTT. Its protein product is CASAEQVKSYNSPLHF. The V and J genes are TRBV11-2 and TRBJ1-6, with a tentative D call TRBD1 (5 bases). With 8 bases removed from V and 1 base from J, the gap between germline ends came to 15 bases. CDR3 length: 16 residues. The germline V gene encodes CDR1 SGHAT and CDR2 FQNNGV. Looking up the rest from reference TRBV11-2 and TRBJ1-6 gives the full variable domain: EAGVAQSPRYKIIEKRQSVAFWCNPISGHATLYWYQQILGQGPKLLIQFQNNGVVDDSQLPKDRFSAERLKGVDSTLKIQPAKLEDSAVYLCASAEQVKSYNSPLHFGNGTRLTVT.

This clone appeared a few times. J is TRBJ2-3 and V is TRBV7-2; D perhaps matches TRBD2 (6 bases). This CDR3 is built from 13 residues. The germline V and J ends were trimmed by 4 bases and 2 bases, with 7 bases remaining between them. Germline CDR1 SGHTA, CDR2 FQGNSA. The CDR3 DNA sequence: TGTGCCAGCAGCTGGGACTTCACAGATACGCAGTATTTT. Translation: CASSWDFTDTQYF.

CDR3 nucleotide sequence: TGTGCCTCCCGGGGACTAGCACGAGAGACCCAGTACTTC. It encodes CASRGLARETQYF. The chain links TRBV30 to TRBJ2-5, with 9 bases identical to TRBD2. Germline V gives CDR1 GTSNPN, CDR2 SVGIG (reference sequence). With V trimmed by 7 bases and J by 4 bases, 7 bases remained unmatched. This CDR3 comprises 13 residues.

This clone was seen a handful of times. The chain carries TRBV7-2 and TRBJ2-3; the D gene could be TRBD1 or TRBD2 (5 bases each). The CDR3 contains 12 residues. Trimming stripped 1 base from V and 10 bases from J, with 9 bases between. Germline values: CDR1 SGHTA, CDR2 FQGNSA. Here the CDR3 reads CASSLGRGAQYF. For the CDR3, the DNA is TGTGCCAGCAGCTTAGGTAGAGGGGCGCAGTATTTT. Looking up the rest from reference TRBV7-2 and TRBJ2-3 gives the full variable domain: GAGVSQSPSNKVTEKGKDVELRCDPISGHTALYWYRQSLGQGLEFLIYFQGNSAPDKSGLPSDRFSAERTGGSVSTLTIQRTQQEDSAVYLCASSLGRGAQYFGPGTRLTVL.

The CDR3: CASSQDSGIGWPQHF. CDR3 nucleotide sequence: TGCGCCAGCAGCCAGGATTCAGGTATCGGTTGGCCCCAGCATTTT. V is TRBV4-1 and J is TRBJ1-5; D is uncertain. With 3 bases removed from V and 9 bases from J, the gap between germline ends came to 18 bases. CDR3 size: 15 residues. The germline gives CDR1 MGHRA, CDR2 YSYEKL.

The chain couples TRBV10-3 to TRBJ2-1; D might be TRBD1 or TRBD2, each matching 5 bases. Germline-derived CDR1 and CDR2 are ENHRY and SYGVKD. V was trimmed by 10 bases and J by 4 bases, leaving 17 bases between them. This CDR3 is built from 14 residues. The CDR3 reads CATLPLGAYNEQFF. The CDR3 coding sequence is TGTGCCACCCTCCCGCTCGGGGCTTACAATGAGCAGTTCTTC.

The chain uses TRBV30 and TRBJ1-6; D not certain. Germline V gene sequence: CDR1 GTSNPN, CDR2 SVGIG (reference sequence). V lost 3 bases, J lost 7 bases, and 16 bases lay in between. This CDR3 has 15 residues. DNA of the CDR3: TGTGCCTGGAGCCGTACGAGGCAGGTGAATTCACCCCTCCACTTT. It encodes CAWSRTRQVNSPLHF.

The gene calls are TRBV14 and TRBJ2-2; the match to TRBD1 covers 8 bases. Germline trimming cut 5 bases from V and 2 bases from J; bases unmatched to any gene: 7. The length of the CDR3 is 16 residues. Germline CDR1 SGHDN, CDR2 FVKESK. CDR3 bases: TGTGCCAGCAGCGGGGACAGGTTGCCCAACACCGGGGAGCTGTTTTTT. Encoded protein: CASSGDRLPNTGELFF.

V and J are TRBV6-6 and TRBJ2-5, with TRBD2 identical over 8 bases. V dropped 6 bases and J dropped 5; count of bases not matched to a gene: 8. Per germline, CDR1 MNHNY and CDR2 SVGAGI (reference sequence). The CDR3 runs to 14 residues. The CDR3 spells CASRWSGGPETQYF. CDR3 nucleotide sequence: TGTGCCAGCAGATGGAGCGGGGGCCCGGAGACCCAGTACTTC.

V usage is TRBV15 and J usage is TRBJ2-1; 9 bases agree with TRBD2. Trimming removed 4 bases from V and 6 bases from J; junction bases left unmatched: 10. This CDR3 is 16 amino acids long. Germline lookup yields CDR1 LNHNV and CDR2 YYDKDF (reference sequence). CDR3 sequence: CATSTHSGGWVNEQFF. In DNA form, the CDR3 reads TGTGCCACCAGCACCCATAGCGGGGGCTGGGTCAATGAGCAGTTCTTC. Based on the CDR3 plus reference TRBV15 and TRBJ2-1, the full variable domain is DAMVIQNPRYQVTQFGKPVTLSCSQTLNHNVMYWYQQKSSQAPKLLFHYYDKDFNNEADTPDNFQSRRPNTSFCFLDIRSPGLGDTAMYLCATSTHSGGWVNEQFFGPGTRLTVL.

This sequence joins TRBV30 and TRBJ1-3, with TRBD1 as a possible D gene (5 bases). Looked up from germline, CDR1 is GTSNPN and CDR2 is SVGIG (reference sequence). Trimming removed 8 bases from V and 0 bases from J, with 14 bases in between. The CDR3 has 14 residues. The chain's CDR3 is CAHSSGISGNTIYF. CDR3 sequence (DNA): TGTGCCCATTCATCAGGGATCTCTGGAAACACCATATATTTT.

This chain connects TRBV29-1 to TRBJ1-2, with D maybe TRBD1 (5 bases). The CDR3 spans 14 residues. Trimming took 5 bases from V and 4 from J, leaving 17 bases between them. Germline CDR1 and CDR2: SQVTM and ANQGSEA. The CDR3 region is CSVQQQGGGYGYTF. The CDR3 nucleotides read TGCAGCGTTCAGCAGCAGGGAGGAGGCTATGGCTACACCTTC.

The V gene is TRBV30, the J gene TRBJ2-7; D is possibly TRBD1 (5 bases). This CDR3 contains 12 residues. Germline V gene data show CDR1 as GTSNPN and CDR2 as SVGIG (reference sequence). CDR3 sequence: CGSQGNSYEQYF. CDR3 bases: TGTGGCTCGCAGGGTAACTCCTACGAGCAGTACTTC. The full variable domain, completed using reference TRBV30 and TRBJ2-7, is SQTIHQWPATLVQPVGSPLSLECTVEGTSNPNLYWYRQAAGRGLQLLFYSVGIGQISSEVPQNLSASRPQDRQFILSSKKLLLSDSGFYLCGSQGNSYEQYFGPGTRLTVT.

This clone was seen just once. V and J are TRBV6-5 and TRBJ1-2; possibly TRBD1 for D (5 bases). The ends were cut back, 3 bases at V and 8 bases at J, with 16 bases in the middle. Germline CDR1 MNHEY, CDR2 SVGAGI. The CDR3 spans 14 residues. The CDR3 sequence: CASSYSGGSGGYTF. For the CDR3, the DNA is TGTGCCAGCAGTTATTCCGGGGGAAGTGGAGGCTACACCTTC.

V is TRBV19 and J is TRBJ2-1; 10 bases are a match to TRBD1. Germline loops: CDR1 LNHDA, CDR2 SQIVND (reference sequence). This CDR3 region has 15 residues. Unmatched junction bases numbered 5, after V lost 2 bases and J lost 7 bases. CDR3 sequence: CASSILGTGVNEQFF. CDR3 DNA: TGTGCCAGTAGTATATTGGGGACAGGGGTGAATGAGCAGTTCTTC.

About this clone itself: The sample has other DNA sequences that encode this CDR3 too. The chain recombines TRBV6-5 with TRBJ2-7; 7 bases agree with TRBD1. Trimming cost V 5 bases and J 3 bases; bases outside gene matches: 1. The CDR3 covers 12 residues. Germline values: CDR1 MNHEY, CDR2 SVGAGI. CDR3: CASSRDSYEQYF. In DNA form, the CDR3 reads TGTGCCAGCAGTAGGGACAGCTACGAGCAGTACTTC.

The chain carries TRBV9 and TRBJ2-1, with D unresolved. Germline-derived CDR1 and CDR2 are SGDLS and YYNGEE. V lost 2 bases and J 9 bases, leaving 15 bases between the germline ends. This CDR3 has 14 residues. CDR3 DNA: TGTGCCAGCAGCGTTAACCCTGCATATGGTGAGCAGTTCTTC. This sequence encodes CASSVNPAYGEQFF.

This clone was seen ten or more times. The chain links TRBV18 to TRBJ2-1, with 7 bases aligning to TRBD2. This CDR3 contains 13 residues. Per the germline V gene, CDR1 is KGHSH and CDR2 is LQKENI. The trim removed 2 bases at V and 13 bases at J, leaving 8 bases unmatched. CDR3 amino acids: CASSPGRGPGQFF. The CDR3 coding sequence is TGTGCCAGCTCACCAGGGAGGGGCCCGGGTCAGTTCTTC.

The gene calls are TRBV7-2 and TRBJ1-6; a possible D gene is TRBD1 (6 bases). V gave up 2 bases and J gave up 14 bases, with 10 bases separating them. Germline V gene data show CDR1 as SGHTA and CDR2 as FQGNSA. This CDR3 is 12 amino acids long. The CDR3 nucleotides read TGTGCCAGCAGCTTATATGGGACAACCCTCCACTTT. Its protein product is CASSLYGTTLHF.

The V gene is TRBV29-1, the J gene TRBJ2-1, with 7 nucleotides matching TRBD2. The CDR3 covers 15 residues. V gave up 3 bases and J gave up 1 base; unmatched junction bases: 6. Germline-derived CDR1 and CDR2 are SQVTM and ANQGSEA. The CDR3 DNA follows: TGCAGCGTTGATACTAGCGCGGATTCCTACAATGAGCAGTTCTTC. Its protein is CSVDTSADSYNEQFF.

Note on this clone: Other DNA sequences of this sample code for an identical CDR3. CDR3 sequence: CASSLRETQYF. The CDR3 bases are TGTGCCAGCAGCTTACGGGAGACCCAGTACTTC. V usage is TRBV5-6 and J usage is TRBJ2-5; D gene ambiguous. Trimming pared 2 bases from V and 5 bases from J, leaving 4 bases between. The length of the CDR3 is 11 residues. Germline loops: CDR1 SGHDT, CDR2 YYEEEE.

The J gene is TRBJ2-1, the V gene TRBV7-3, with 11 bases that match TRBD1. The trim removed 4 bases at V and 6 bases at J, leaving 2 bases unmatched. The CDR3 length is 14 residues. CDR1 and CDR2 from the germline V gene are SGHTA and FQGTGA. CDR3 region: CASSSGTGGNEQFF. The CDR3, as DNA: TGTGCCAGCAGCTCAGGGACAGGGGGCAATGAGCAGTTCTTC.

This clone appeared once. The V and J genes are TRBV7-2 and TRBJ1-4; D is undetermined. This CDR3 region has 15 residues. Germline-derived CDR1 and CDR2 are SGHTA and FQGNSA. The V end lost 5 bases, the J end lost 1 base, and 11 bases lay between the germline ends. The CDR3 is CASSPRQGTNEKLFF. For the CDR3, the DNA is TGTGCCAGCAGCCCGCGACAAGGAACTAATGAAAAACTGTTTTTT.

The chain couples TRBV9 to TRBJ2-2; D is possibly TRBD1 (5 bases). The CDR3 extends over 17 amino acids. V was pared by 0 bases and J by 3 bases, with 15 bases between. CDR1 SGDLS and CDR2 YYNGEE come from the germline V gene. The CDR3 loop reads CASSVVAGPFYTGELFF. CDR3 DNA sequence: TGTGCCAGCAGCGTAGTAGCAGGGCCATTCTACACCGGGGAGCTGTTTTTT.

The CDR3 nucleotides are TGTGCCAGCAGAAAGGACAGGTTTGATGAAAAACTGTTTTTT. Its protein is CASRKDRFDEKLFF. The chain employs TRBV27 and TRBJ1-4; 7 bases agree with TRBD1. Trimming removed 6 bases from V and 6 bases from J; junction bases left unmatched: 7. This CDR3 is built from 14 residues. Germline V CDR1 and CDR2: MNHEY, SMNVEV (reference sequence).

The chain links TRBV25-1 to TRBJ2-7; 9 bases are a match to TRBD2. This CDR3 region has 15 residues. Germline assignment: CDR1 MGHDK and CDR2 SYGVNS. J gave up 5 bases and V 5 bases, and 10 bases lay outside the gene matches. The chain's CDR3 is CASSPPGLANHEQYF. DNA for the CDR3: TGTGCCAGCAGTCCTCCGGGACTAGCAAACCACGAGCAGTACTTC.

The gene calls are TRBV11-2 and TRBJ1-1; D not certain. The CDR3 runs 11 residues. V dropped 4 bases and J dropped 4 bases, with 4 bases sitting between them. CDR1 and CDR2 from the germline V gene are SGHAT and FQNNGV. CDR3 loop: CASSSVTEAFF. The CDR3 DNA is TGTGCCAGCAGCTCGGTCACTGAAGCTTTCTTT.

The rearrangement links TRBV30 to TRBJ1-5; no reliable D call. Per the germline V gene, CDR1 is GTSNPN and CDR2 is SVGIG (reference sequence). V gave up 5 bases and J gave up 5 bases, with 13 bases separating them. The CDR3 is 13 residues long. CDR3: CAWGGGRHQPQHF. The DNA of the CDR3 is TGTGCCTGGGGCGGAGGGAGGCATCAGCCCCAGCATTTT.

The chain employs TRBV25-1 and TRBJ1-2; the D is unclear. Between the trimmed V and J ends, which lost 2 bases and 3 bases, there was a span of 10 bases. Germline lookup yields CDR1 MGHDK and CDR2 SYGVNS. The CDR3 is 14 residues long. The CDR3 region is CASSEDKPYYGYTF. The CDR3 DNA follows: TGTGCCAGCAGTGAAGACAAACCGTACTATGGCTACACCTTC.

The chain has TRBV5-6 and TRBJ2-3, with D uncertain. The CDR3 totals 11 residues. V dropped 4 bases and J dropped 5 bases, with 5 bases sitting between them. Looked up from germline, CDR1 is SGHDT and CDR2 is YYEEEE. As DNA, the CDR3 is TGTGCCAGCAGCGTTGGAGATACGCAGTATTTT. It specifies CASSVGDTQYF.

The CDR3 coding sequence is TGTGCCAGCAGCCCCGGGACTTACAGAGAGACCCAGTACTTC. This encodes CASSPGTYRETQYF. V is TRBV11-2 and J is TRBJ2-5; D perhaps matches TRBD2 (6 bases). V lost 5 bases to trimming and J lost 4 bases, with 14 bases between them. Germline V lookup: CDR1 SGHAT, CDR2 FQNNGV. The CDR3 runs 14 residues.

J is TRBJ2-5 and V is TRBV7-3; D gene uncertain. V gave up 0 bases and J gave up 7 bases, with 9 bases separating them. The CDR3 contains 13 residues. Germline CDR1 is SGHTA and CDR2 is FQGTGA. In DNA, the CDR3 is TGTGCCAGCAGCTTAACGTCCATGGGGACCCAGTACTTC. It is translated as CASSLTSMGTQYF.